Included here is one T cell receptor beta chain sequence, with context. What it recognizes is unknown. Starting from about 470 ng of total RNA, TCR libraries were made with linear amplification. MiXCR, run by TCRdb on the reads, gives a single entry per CDR3 protein. The sample includes about 200,000 distinct CDR3 sequences, under 85% seen only once; the top ten take about 2.1%. The sample comes from a study of healthy donors' naive CD4 and CD8 T cells. Study findings and constraints: Negatively charged CDR3s marked CD8+ lineage; positively charged CDR3s marked CD4+ lineage. Chains were not paired, since alpha and beta were sequenced in bulk.

The material sequenced was naive CD4+ and CD8+ T cells sorted from blood, pooled from several donors. The clonotype was recovered from a pool of human donors in good health; the sample pools cells from several healthy donors.

This CDR3 reads CASSAGREGIQYF. CDR3 nucleotides: TGTGCCAGCAGCGCCGGACGAGAAGGGATTCAGTACTTC. The rearrangement uses TRBV6-5 and TRBJ2-4, with D unresolved. Trimming removed 6 bases from V and 10 bases from J, with 16 bases in between. Germline-derived CDR1 and CDR2 are MNHEY and SVGAGI. The length of the CDR3 is 13 residues.